The 8 T cell receptor beta chains presented below share a single source sample, sequenced in a study of T cell responses to AZD1222 COVID-19 vaccine. Assay: immunoSEQ multiplex PCR; the TCRdb copy retains only in-frame clones and omits some. The profile shows over 95,000 clones, approximately 84% of them singletons. Sequencing used peripheral blood, obtained 28 days after the second AZD1222 dose. The receptors here all came from an adult who received the AZD1222 COVID-19 vaccine.

The chain recombines TRBV10-3 with TRBJ1-2; no definite D call. The CDR3 contains 13 residues. Between the trimmed V and J ends, which lost 4 bases and 3 bases, there was a span of 9 bases. The V gene's germline CDR1 is ENHRY and CDR2 SYGVKD. The CDR3 is CAISVREDYGYTF. The DNA for the CDR3 is TGTGCCATCAGTGTGCGGGAAGACTATGGCTACACCTTC.

The chain recombines TRBV6-2 or TRBV6-3 with TRBJ2-2, with a possible D match to TRBD2 (5 bases). The V gene lost 3 bases and the J gene lost 4 bases, with 6 bases spanning the gap. Germline V CDR1 and CDR2: MNHEY, SVGEGT. CDR3 length: 13 amino acids. CDR3 sequence: CASSYSVTGELFF. DNA of the CDR3: TGTGCCAGCAGTTATAGCGTCACCGGGGAGCTGTTTTTT.

The V gene is TRBV9, the J gene TRBJ2-3; maybe TRBD2 (7 bases). The CDR3 loop spans 15 amino acids. Germline assignment: CDR1 SGDLS and CDR2 YYNGEE. Trimming took off 1 base at V and 2 bases at J, with 11 bases between the two ends. DNA of the CDR3: TGTGCCAGCAGCGTAAGGGGGGGGTCCACAGATACGCAGTATTTT. Protein product: CASSVRGGSTDTQYF.

This clone was seen once. The chain combines TRBV5-1 with TRBJ2-1, with 9 bases lining up with TRBD1. The V gene end was trimmed by 2 bases and the J gene end by 9 bases; junction bases not matched to a gene: 6. The CDR3 is 14 amino acids. Germline V gene data show CDR1 as SGHRS and CDR2 as YFSETQ. CDR3 sequence (DNA): TGCGCCAGCAGCTTCGGGACAGGGTTCGGTGAGCAGTTCTTC. Protein sequence: CASSFGTGFGEQFF.

The J gene is TRBJ1-2, the V gene TRBV5-1, with D possibly TRBD1 on 5 matching bases. The CDR3 contains 15 residues. With 4 bases removed from V and 4 bases from J, the gap between germline ends came to 17 bases. Germline lookup yields CDR1 SGHRS and CDR2 YFSETQ. CDR3 nucleotide sequence: TGCGCCAGCAGCGCTATTCAGGGTCAAGGCTATGGCTACACCTTC. It translates to CASSAIQGQGYGYTF.

The chain is built from TRBV6-5 and TRBJ2-5; either TRBD1 or TRBD2 may fit D (5 bases each). The CDR3 spans 14 residues. Trimming cost V 5 bases and J 2 bases, with 12 bases left between them. Germline assignment: CDR1 MNHEY and CDR2 SVGAGI. CDR3 bases: TGTGCCAGCAGTCAGAGGGCAGGGCAAGAGACCCAGTACTTC. It translates to CASSQRAGQETQYF.

The CDR3 sequence is CASSTGSGQYF. CDR3 DNA sequence: TGCGCCAGCAGCACAGGGTCTGGGCAGTACTTC. The chain is built from TRBV4-1 and TRBJ2-7, with D perhaps TRBD1 (6 bases). V shed 5 bases and J shed 9 bases, with 11 bases lying between them. Germline V lookup: CDR1 MGHRA, CDR2 YSYEKL. The CDR3 is made up of 11 amino acids.

The V gene is TRBV18, the J gene TRBJ1-1; possibly TRBD1 for D (6 bases). CDR1 is KGHSH and CDR2 is LQKENI in the germline V gene. The CDR3 length is 15 residues. V gave up 8 bases and J gave up 0 bases, with 16 bases separating them. Here the CDR3 reads CASRGGRDMNTEAFF. As DNA, the CDR3 is TGTGCCAGCCGCGGGGGGCGCGATATGAACACTGAAGCTTTCTTT.